These T cell receptor beta chains were read from a single sample in a study of technical replicates of blood from a few donors. Generated by immunoSEQ multiplex PCR, the TCRdb table keeps only in-frame clones and is missing some. The sample yields approximately 70,000 clones, roughly 91% seen once. Input material: T cells isolated from PBMCs. The receptors originated from a human donor in good health. Some clones in this sample may be carry-over from other donors' samples. The CDR3 runs from the conserved cysteine through the conserved F or W. A D gene is named only where the DNA matches it firmly. Clone size is shown for a subset of rows, as once, few, many or a class of expanded clone.

abundance	v_gene	j_gene	d_gene	CDR3nt	CDR3aa
-	TRBV11-2	TRBJ2-7	TRBD1	TGTGCCAGCAGCTTAGTGACAGGGTCCTACGAGCAGTACTTC	CASSLVTGSYEQYF
-	TRBV27	TRBJ2-1	TRBD1	TGTGCCAGCAGTTTAGCGACAGGGGTAGTACCCAATGAGCAGTTCTTC	CASSLATGVVPNEQFF
-	TRBV6-6	TRBJ2-1	-	TGTGCCAGCAGTTACACAGGCTACAATGAGCAGTTCTTC	CASSYTGYNEQFF
-	TRBV18	TRBJ1-1	TRBD1	TGTGCCAGCTCACCCAGTGAGGGACAGGGGGCTTCTGAAGCTTTCTTT	CASSPSEGQGASEAFF
-	TRBV5-4	TRBJ2-3	TRBD2	TGTGCCAGCAGCTTGAGACTAGCGGGACCTAGCACAGATACGCAGTATTTT	CASSLRLAGPSTDTQYF
-	TRBV5-1	TRBJ1-1	TRBD1	TGCGCCAGCCGAACCCGGGACAGTGAAGCTTTCTTT	CASRTRDSEAFF
-	TRBV6-5	TRBJ2-1	TRBD2	TGTGCCAGCAGTTACTCCCGACTAGCGAGTAACAATGAGCAGTTCTTC	CASSYSRLASNNEQFF
-	TRBV2	TRBJ2-3	-	TGTGCCAGCAGGCTCAGGGGCACAGATACGCAGTATTTT	CASRLRGTDTQYF
once	TRBV4-1	TRBJ1-1	-	TGCGCCAGCAGCCAAGTTCCCATGAACACTGAAGCTTTCTTT	CASSQVPMNTEAFF
-	TRBV28	TRBJ1-5	TRBD1	TGTGCCAGCAGGCGGACAGGGGCTCAGCCCCAGCATTTT	CASRRTGAQPQHF
-	TRBV19	TRBJ1-1	-	TGTGCCAGTAGTATCGCACAGGGGAACACTGAAGCTTTCTTT	CASSIAQGNTEAFF
-	TRBV4-1	TRBJ2-6	TRBD1	TGCGCCAGCAGCCAAGAGGAGGACAGGGGGTTGTCTGGGGCCAACGTCCTGACTTTC	CASSQEEDRGLSGANVLTF
-	TRBV5-1	TRBJ1-5	-	TGCGCCAGCAGCTTGGATAGGGGCGGCAATCAGCCCCAGCATTTT	CASSLDRGGNQPQHF
-	TRBV14	TRBJ2-3	-	TGTGCCAGCAGCCAAGTACAGGGAGTGGTTGGAGAAACGCAGTATTTT	CASSQVQGVVGETQYF
-	TRBV7-3	TRBJ2-1	-	TGTGCCAGCAGCCGAATTTCGACAGCATACAATGAGCAGTTCTTC	CASSRISTAYNEQFF
-	TRBV5-4	TRBJ1-4	TRBD1	TGTGCCAGCAGCTCCGGACAGGGCGGCGGAAAACTGTTTTTT	CASSSGQGGGKLFF
-	TRBV27	TRBJ2-7	-	TGTGCCAGCAGTTTGCAAGGGAGCTACGAGCAGTACTTC	CASSLQGSYEQYF
-	TRBV5-6	TRBJ1-1	TRBD1	TGTGCCAGCAGCCGGACAGGGCTCACTGAAGCTTTCTTT	CASSRTGLTEAFF
-	TRBV5-8	TRBJ2-7	-	TGTGCCAGCAGGGACTCCCACGAGCAGTACTTC	CASRDSHEQYF
-	TRBV19	TRBJ2-1	TRBD2	TGTGCCAGTAGTTACCTTCTAGCGGACTCCTACAATGAGCAGTTCTTC	CASSYLLADSYNEQFF
-	TRBV18	TRBJ2-1	TRBD1	TGTGCCAGCTCACTGACAGGGCCCCAGGATGAGCAGTTCTTC	CASSLTGPQDEQFF
-	TRBV7-3	TRBJ1-1	TRBD1	TGTGCCAGCAGCTTAAATGCACCGGGACAGGGTGGCACTGAAGCTTTCTTT	CASSLNAPGQGGTEAFF
-	TRBV27	TRBJ2-6	-	TGTGCCAGCAGTTTACTAATACTTGCGGCGGCCCTGCCCTCCGGGGCCAACGTCCTGACTTTC	CASSLLILAAALPSGANVLTF
-	TRBV7-9	TRBJ2-3	TRBD2	TGTGCCAGCAGCTTACTAGCGGGGAGGAGCACAGATACGCAGTATTTT	CASSLLAGRSTDTQYF
-	TRBV27	TRBJ2-5	-	TGTGCCAGCAGTTTATCGCAAGGGGTGGGAGAGACCCAGTACTTC	CASSLSQGVGETQYF
-	TRBV5-6	TRBJ2-7	TRBD1	TGTGCCAGCAGCTATGGGACAGGAAATTACGAGCAGTACTTC	CASSYGTGNYEQYF
-	TRBV28	TRBJ2-7	-	TGTGCCAGCAAGCGAATCAGTCCCTACGAGCAGTACTTC	CASKRISPYEQYF
few	TRBV29-1	TRBJ1-1	TRBD1	TGCAGCGTTCTAGACAGGGGTGAAGCTTTCTTT	CSVLDRGEAFF
-	TRBV9	TRBJ2-5	TRBD2	TGTGCCAGCAGCGACAGCGGACTAGTTGGAGAGACCCAGTACTTC	CASSDSGLVGETQYF
-	TRBV7-8	TRBJ1-2	TRBD1	TGTGCCAGCAGCTTTAGCGAGGCAGGGGGCACGGGTGGCTACACCTTC	CASSFSEAGGTGGYTF
few	TRBV2	TRBJ1-3	-	TGTGCCAGCAGCCAGGAGGAGCTGATCTCTGGAAACACCATATATTTT	CASSQEELISGNTIYF
-	TRBV7-3	TRBJ2-3	TRBD1	TGTGCCAGCAGGGACCTTAGGACAGGGGCACCAGATACGCAGTATTTT	CASRDLRTGAPDTQYF
-	TRBV29-1	TRBJ2-5	TRBD2	TGCAGCGTTGGCTCTAGCGGGAGCTGGGAGACCCAGTACTTC	CSVGSSGSWETQYF